This T cell receptor (beta chain) is from a study of blood T cell repertoires in COVID-19 (TCRdb year 2020). As for the study more broadly: Collaborator samples came from the United States, Italy and Spain and covered acute and convalescent phases of COVID-19. The material from the prospective study consisted of cDNA or gDNA derived from T cells, B-cell-depleted T cells, or PBMCs. The dataset comprised deeply sampled blood TCRbeta repertoires from subjects exposed to, actively infected with, or recovered from COVID-19. The repertoires were released in a freely available public database meant as a resource for research on the immune response to SARS-CoV-2. The samples were drawn from two sources: the first 160 participants of the ongoing ImmuneRACE study, and some 1,300 subjects contributed by 6 global collaborators. Sample metadata almost always included a de-identified subject ID, COVID-19 status, age in years and sex. HLA class I and class II types, where available, came from metadata supplied by the sample provider rather than from assay-based typing. Points the paper makes about the study in general: The quantity of clinical and demographic metadata differed by source and by participant and was supplied without curation.

TCRbeta CDR3 regions were amplified from genomic DNA by means of the immunoSEQ Assay, a bias-controlled multiplex PCR. The authors' pipeline ran thus. Within the assay, amplification of reference gene primers was used to estimate how many nucleated cells each sample contained. To quantify the absolute abundance of each unique TCRbeta CDR3 rearrangement, sequence reads were collapsed and filtered. For each sample, productive Simpson clonality was calculated as the square root of Simpson's diversity index across productive rearrangements. In TCRdb, the immuneACCESS table is reduced to in-frame sequences with V and J assigned. These tables do not hold every clone; where another copy was compared, an unresolved V gene accounts for under half, and the others remain unexplained. Clonal size and the V and J genes are those of that table, whereas D and trimming came from the DNA. Within this sample are roughly 20,000 clones, with about 88% of them counted one time only. The ten largest clones capture approximately 10% of the sample.

Notes on this clone: Its cognate antigen has yet to be identified. Base quality data are lacking; no much larger clone is found one base away.

Ends trimmed: V by 2 bases, J by 1 base; bases unmatched to a gene: 3. Taken from cysteine to phenylalanine, the CDR3 has 15 residues. CDR3 DNA only is kept here, 45 bases in frame from base 1. Sequences LNHDA (CDR1) and SQIVND (CDR2) are obtained from the germline V gene (reference sequence). Collaborating institutions collected whole blood in K2EDTA tubes following their own protocols. For TCRbeta analysis, collaborators shipped samples as frozen whole blood, isolated PBMCs, or DNA extracted from either of those sample types. The source of this sequence is a middle-aged man with active COVID-19. The sequence joins TRBV19 to TRBJ1-1, with 8 middle bases fitting TRBD1. Sequencing input: peripheral blood. In nucleotides, the sequence is TGTGCCAGTAGTATACCCGGGACAGGGAACACTGAAGCTTTCTTT. Its coded protein is CASSIPGTGNTEAFF.